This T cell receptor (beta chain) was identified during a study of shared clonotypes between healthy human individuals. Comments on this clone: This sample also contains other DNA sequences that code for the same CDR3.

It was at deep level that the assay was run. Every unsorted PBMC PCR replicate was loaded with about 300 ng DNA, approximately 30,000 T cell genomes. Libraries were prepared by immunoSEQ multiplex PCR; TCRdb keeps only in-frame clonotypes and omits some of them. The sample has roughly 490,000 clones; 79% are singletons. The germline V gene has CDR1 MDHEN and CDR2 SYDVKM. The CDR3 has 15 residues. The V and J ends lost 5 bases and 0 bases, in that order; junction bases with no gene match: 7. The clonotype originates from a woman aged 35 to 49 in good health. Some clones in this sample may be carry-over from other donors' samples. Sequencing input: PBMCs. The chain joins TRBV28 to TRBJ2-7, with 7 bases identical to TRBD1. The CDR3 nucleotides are TGTGCCAGCAGTCCAATAGACAGGGACTCCTACGAGCAGTACTTC. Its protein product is CASSPIDRDSYEQYF.